The subject of this entry is one TCR beta chain. Its target is not known. Those who donated, Caucasian adults without exception, all lived in Nashville, Tennessee. These data belong to a study of shared clonotypes between healthy human individuals. General study findings and limits: An expected dependence of interdonor clonotype sharing on sequencing depth was noted.

Using immunoSEQ multiplex PCR, the repertoire was profiled, and TCRdb retains in-frame clones only, with some absent. The table records fewer than 600,000 clones, 77% of them present only once. The specimen sequenced was PBMCs. The clonotype was recovered from a woman aged 40 to 50 in good health. Some clones in this sample may be carry-over from other donors' samples.

The CDR3 sequence: CASSFSAMNTEAFF. Written as DNA, the CDR3 is TGTGCCAGCAGCTTTTCTGCCATGAACACTGAAGCTTTCTTT. V gene TRBV7-3 combines with J gene TRBJ1-1, with no clear D. The CDR3 sequence is 14 residues long. V lost 3 bases and J lost 0, with 8 bases in between. Germline CDR1 is SGHTA and CDR2 is FQGTGA.